What follows are 25 T cell receptor beta chains derived from one specimen sequenced in a study of T-cell memory formation after mild COVID-19. Each CDR3 protein is one row after TCRdb ran MiXCR on the 5' RACE reads. There are 190,000 or so distinct CDR3 sequences in the sample; roughly a tenth occur only once, and around 3.3% lies in the top ten. Sequenced sample: PBMCs or a T cell subset sorted from them (not recorded which). These receptor sequences come from a young man who had mild COVID-19 (a few samples of this study predate the infection). Cell type and time point are not known.

The rearrangement uses TRBV4-1 and TRBJ2-7; 13 positions match TRBD2. V was clipped by 4 bases and J by 3 bases; unmatched bases: 6. Germline V lookup: CDR1 MGHRA, CDR2 YSYEKL. The CDR3 consists of 16 residues. CDR3 region: CASSRGLAGDHYEQYV. The CDR3 nucleotides read TGCGCCAGCAGCCGCGGACTAGCGGGGGACCACTACGAGCAGTACGTC.

This clonotype came up many times. The rearrangement joins TRBV19 to TRBJ1-2, with 9 nucleotides matching TRBD1. Losses at the gene ends were 5 bases for V and 8 bases for J; bases not matched to a gene: 6. The CDR3 has 13 amino acids. CDR1 and CDR2 (germline): LNHDA, SQIVND (reference sequence). CDR3 coding DNA: TGTGCCAGTAGTCAATGGACAGGGGACGGCTACACCTTC. Its translation: CASSQWTGDGYTF.

This clonotype was picked up a small number of times. V and J are TRBV20-1 and TRBJ2-3, with D maybe TRBD2 (7 bases). V dropped 2 bases and J dropped 7 bases, with 25 bases sitting between them. The CDR3 has 17 residues. Germline assignment: CDR1 DFQATT and CDR2 SNEGSKA (reference sequence). The CDR3, as DNA: TGCAGTGCTAGAAATCGAATTACAGGGAGGGCTTTGAATACGCAGTATTTT. It encodes CSARNRITGRALNTQYF.

This clonotype was observed at least ten times. CDR3 loop: CASSHGGELYGYTF. DNA of the CDR3: TGCGCCAGCAGCCATGGCGGAGAGCTCTATGGCTACACCTTC. The rearrangement links TRBV5-1 to TRBJ1-2; D is unresolved. The length of the CDR3 is 14 residues. Germline V lookup: CDR1 SGHRS, CDR2 YFSETQ. The V and J ends lost 4 bases and 4 bases respectively, with 14 bases between them.

The chain couples TRBV2 to TRBJ2-5; D assignment may be TRBD1 or TRBD2 (6 bases each). The V gene lost 3 bases and the J gene lost 5 bases, with 10 bases spanning the gap. This CDR3 has 13 amino acids. Germline V gene sequence: CDR1 SNHLY, CDR2 FYNNEI. The CDR3 region is CASSDRGPETQYF. The CDR3, as DNA: TGTGCCAGCAGTGACCGGGGGCCCGAGACCCAGTACTTC.

This clonotype turned up a few times. V is TRBV12-3 or TRBV12-4 and J is TRBJ2-5; TRBD1 matches 8 bases. V was pared by 7 bases and J by 7 bases, with 14 bases of the junction left unmatched. The CDR3 is made up of 15 amino acids. The CDR3 DNA is TGTGCCAGCACCGAGCAGGGGGCCTTTCTGGGGACCCAGTACTTC. Translated: CASTEQGAFLGTQYF.

This rearrangement joins TRBV9 to TRBJ2-5, with D hard to call. Deletions cut 1 base from V and 2 bases from J, with 9 bases between. The CDR3 length is 14 residues. In germline, CDR1 is SGDLS, CDR2 YYNGEE. CDR3 DNA sequence: TGTGCCAGCAGCGTAACGGCTAGTCAAGAGACCCAGTACTTC. Amino acid sequence: CASSVTASQETQYF.

This clonotype was seen a handful of times. The rearrangement uses TRBV5-4 and TRBJ1-1; D perhaps matches TRBD1 (5 bases). The CDR3 runs 12 residues. Trimming removed 4 bases from V and 3 bases from J, with 7 bases in between. Germline CDR1 and CDR2: SGHNT and YYREEE (reference sequence). CDR3 amino acids: CASSRDHTEAFF. Written as DNA, the CDR3 is TGTGCCAGCAGCCGGGACCACACTGAAGCTTTCTTT.

A few counts support this clonotype. The chain links TRBV6-1 to TRBJ2-7; 7 nucleotides line up with TRBD1. This CDR3 spans 13 amino acids. The junction had 5 bases not matched to a gene; V was cut back by 6 bases and J by 3 bases. Germline CDR1 MNHNS, CDR2 SASEGT. CDR3 in DNA: TGTGCCAGCAGGACAGGGACAAACTACGAGCAGTACGTC. This codes for CASRTGTNYEQYV.

This clonotype appeared a single time. The rearrangement uses TRBV4-2 and TRBJ2-1, with D perhaps TRBD1 or TRBD2 (6 bases each). The germline V and J ends were trimmed by 1 base and 2 bases, with 9 bases remaining between them. This CDR3 has 15 amino acids. CDR1 is LGHNA and CDR2 is YNFKEQ in the germline V gene. CDR3 sequence reads: CASSQGGGTYNEQFF. CDR3 sequence (DNA): TGTGCCAGCAGCCAAGGAGGGGGGACCTACAATGAGCAGTTCTTC.

V gene TRBV25-1 combines with J gene TRBJ2-1; 10 nucleotides line up with TRBD2. Germline lookup yields CDR1 MGHDK and CDR2 SYGVNS. The CDR3 totals 16 residues. Losses at the gene ends were 7 bases for V and 3 bases for J; bases not matched to a gene: 9. In nucleotides, the CDR3 is TGTGCCAGCACCAGTAGCGGGGGGAGCCACTACAATGAGCAGTTCTTC. It encodes CASTSSGGSHYNEQFF.

This clonotype was detected only a few times. The chain has TRBV2 and TRBJ1-1; D is ambiguous. CDR3 length equals 13 residues. The ends were cut back, 2 bases at V and 4 bases at J, with 8 bases in the middle. The germline CDR1 and CDR2 sequences are SNHLY and FYNNEI. CDR3 nucleotide sequence: TGTGCCAGCAGTGAATGGGTAATCACTGAAGCTTTCTTT. It codes for CASSEWVITEAFF.

This clonotype has at least ten counts. This chain links TRBV7-9 with TRBJ2-3; 8 bases are shared with TRBD1. The CDR3 is 14 residues long. V trimming: 7 bases; J trimming: 2 bases; junction bases outside the gene matches: 5. CDR1 is SEHNR and CDR2 is FQNEAQ in the germline V gene (reference sequence). In DNA, the CDR3 is TGTGCCAGCACCGGACAGGGAGCCACAGATACGCAGTATTTT. Translation: CASTGQGATDTQYF.

This clonotype was found many times. This chain uses TRBV7-2 with TRBJ2-5, with D hard to call. The germline CDR1 and CDR2 sequences are SGHTA and FQGNSA. This CDR3 has 16 residues. V was shortened by 3 bases and J by 4 bases, with 18 bases between the two germline ends. CDR3 loop: CASSFQAVTMLETQYF. The CDR3 nucleotides read TGTGCCAGCAGCTTTCAGGCGGTGACGATGTTAGAGACCCAGTACTTC.

The chain carries TRBV7-2 and TRBJ1-1; TRBD1 matches 10 bases. The CDR3 totals 18 residues. V shed 2 bases, J shed 0 bases, and the junction held 9 bases outside the gene matches. CDR1 and CDR2 from the germline V gene are SGHTA and FQGNSA. The CDR3 nucleotides are TGTGCCAGCAGCTTAAGGGGCGGGACAGGGGAACTGAACACTGAAGCTTTCTTT. Amino acid sequence: CASSLRGGTGELNTEAFF.

A few counts support this clonotype. The rearrangement links TRBV6-2 or TRBV6-3 to TRBJ2-7; 11 nucleotides align to TRBD1. CDR3 size: 14 residues. V shed 4 bases, J shed 5 bases, and the junction held 4 bases outside the gene matches. Germline values: CDR1 MNHEY, CDR2 SVGEGT. The CDR3 loop reads CASSSGTGGHEQYV. For the CDR3, the DNA is TGTGCCAGCAGTTCTGGGACAGGGGGGCACGAGCAGTACGTC.

V usage is TRBV20-1 and J usage is TRBJ2-1; D possibly matches TRBD1 or TRBD2 (6 bases each). Between the trimmed V and J ends, which lost 3 bases and 2 bases, there was a span of 11 bases. This CDR3 spans 14 amino acids. Germline CDR1 and CDR2: DFQATT and SNEGSKA (reference sequence). CDR3 sequence (DNA): TGCAGTGCTAGTGGTCGGGGGCCCTACAATGAGCAGTTCTTC. Its translation: CSASGRGPYNEQFF.

V gene TRBV2 combines with J gene TRBJ1-1, with TRBD1 identical over 8 bases. There are 13 residues in the CDR3. Germline V gives CDR1 SNHLY, CDR2 FYNNEI. V was pared by 7 bases and J by 2 bases, with 3 bases of the junction left unmatched. The CDR3 reads CASTGQGNTEAFF. The CDR3 DNA sequence: TGTGCCAGCACCGGACAGGGAAACACTGAAGCTTTCTTT.

This clonotype came up many times. The gene calls are TRBV5-1 and TRBJ2-1; a possible D gene is TRBD2 (6 bases). The CDR3 runs 15 residues. Per the germline V gene, CDR1 is SGHRS and CDR2 is YFSETQ. Trimming shortened V by 4 bases and J by 0 bases, and 11 bases separated the two germline ends. CDR3 residues: CASSVEEGSYNEQFF. CDR3 DNA sequence: TGCGCCAGCAGCGTCGAGGAGGGCTCCTACAATGAGCAGTTCTTC.

This clonotype was seen a handful of times. The J gene is TRBJ1-2, the V gene TRBV5-6; TRBD1 agrees at 7 bases. Trimming removed 1 base from V and 6 bases from J; junction bases left unmatched: 9. This CDR3 contains 15 residues. CDR1 and CDR2 (germline): SGHDT, YYEEEE. The CDR3 coding sequence is TGTGCCAGCAGCTTGTCCGACGCCAGGGGGAATGGCTACACCTTC. Translation: CASSLSDARGNGYTF.

The chain has TRBV19 and TRBJ1-5; 10 bases agree with TRBD1. CDR1 and CDR2 (germline): LNHDA, SQIVND (reference sequence). This CDR3 contains 16 residues. Trimming at V came to 3 bases and at J to 5 bases, leaving 7 bases not matched to a gene. CDR3 residues: CASSIMGQGFYQPQHF. The DNA for the CDR3 is TGTGCCAGTAGTATTATGGGACAGGGGTTCTATCAGCCCCAGCATTTT.

This clonotype was recorded many times. This chain uses TRBV9 with TRBJ2-5; D may match TRBD1 or TRBD2 (5 bases each). Germline V gene lookup returns CDR1 SGDLS and CDR2 YYNGEE. Trimming removed 1 base from V and 5 bases from J, with 15 bases in between. This CDR3 contains 15 residues. The CDR3 sequence: CASSVTPGPRETQYF. In DNA form, the CDR3 reads TGTGCCAGCAGCGTAACCCCGGGACCTCGGGAGACCCAGTACTTC.

There are a few counts of this clonotype. The chain uses TRBV24-1 and TRBJ2-1, with TRBD1 matching 9 bases. J was trimmed by 8 bases and V by 5 bases; bases with no gene match: 6. CDR3 size: 14 residues. Germline V gene sequence: CDR1 KGHDR, CDR2 SFDVKD. The CDR3: CATSGTGALDEQFF. The CDR3 DNA reads as TGTGCCACCAGTGGGACAGGGGCGCTGGATGAGCAGTTCTTC.

The chain is built from TRBV10-2 and TRBJ2-1, with D unresolved. V lost 8 bases and J 6 bases, leaving 17 bases between the germline ends. CDR1 is WSHSY, CDR2 SAAADI, per germline. The CDR3 covers 14 residues. The CDR3 nucleotides read TGCGCCAGCTACCCATTAGGTTTGGGCAATGAGCAGTTCTTC. Protein sequence: CASYPLGLGNEQFF.

This rearrangement joins TRBV20-1 to TRBJ2-1; TRBD1 matches at 8 bases. Germline V CDR1 and CDR2: DFQATT, SNEGSKA (reference sequence). With 5 bases clipped from V and 8 bases from J, the junction kept 5 bases outside the gene matches. There are 12 residues in the CDR3. CDR3 region: CSAGQGLDEQFF. As DNA, the CDR3 is TGCAGTGCTGGACAGGGCCTTGATGAGCAGTTCTTC.